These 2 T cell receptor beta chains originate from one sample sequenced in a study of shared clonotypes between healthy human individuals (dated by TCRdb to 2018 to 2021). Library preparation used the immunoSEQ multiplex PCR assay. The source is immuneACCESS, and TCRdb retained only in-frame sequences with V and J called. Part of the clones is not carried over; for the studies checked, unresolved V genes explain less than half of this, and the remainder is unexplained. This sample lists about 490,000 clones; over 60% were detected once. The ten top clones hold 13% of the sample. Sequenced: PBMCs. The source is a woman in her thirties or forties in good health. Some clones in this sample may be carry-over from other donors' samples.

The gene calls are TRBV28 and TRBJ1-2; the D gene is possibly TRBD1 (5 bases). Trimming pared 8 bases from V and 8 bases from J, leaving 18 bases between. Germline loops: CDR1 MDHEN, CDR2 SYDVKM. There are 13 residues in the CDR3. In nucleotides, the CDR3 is TGTGCCAGCGAAGCAGGGAGTCAGGGAGGCTACACCTTC. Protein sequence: CASEAGSQGGYTF.

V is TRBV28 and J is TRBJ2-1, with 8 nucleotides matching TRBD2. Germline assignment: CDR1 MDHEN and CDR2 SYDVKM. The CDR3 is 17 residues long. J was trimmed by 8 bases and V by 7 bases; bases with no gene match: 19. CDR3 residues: CASNSPGTGGPRDEQFF. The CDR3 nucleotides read TGTGCCAGCAACTCTCCGGGGACGGGAGGGCCCCGTGATGAGCAGTTCTTC.